What follows are 21 T cell receptor beta chains derived from one specimen sequenced in a study of blood T cell repertoires in COVID-19. The method was immunoSEQ multiplex PCR; TCRdb's version includes in-frame clones alone and lacks a portion of them. The data show some 150,000 clones, around nine tenths seen once. Sequenced material: peripheral blood. The receptor source for this set is a woman in her forties or fifties with active or convalescent COVID-19.

The chain joins TRBV24-1 to TRBJ2-1, with D possibly TRBD1 on 5 matching bases. CDR1 is KGHDR, CDR2 SFDVKD, per germline. V lost 4 bases to trimming and J lost 12 bases, with 15 bases between them. The CDR3 spans 13 residues. The CDR3, as DNA: TGTGCCACCAGTGAACCAGGGAAAGTAGGGCAGTTCTTC. It translates to CATSEPGKVGQFF.

V usage is TRBV5-1 and J usage is TRBJ1-4; TRBD1 matches 9 bases. The CDR3 loop spans 16 amino acids. Germline V gene lookup returns CDR1 SGHRS and CDR2 YFSETQ. V trimming: 0 bases; J trimming: 6 bases; junction bases outside the gene matches: 6. The CDR3 protein is CASSLAGGQGDEKLFF. Written as DNA, the CDR3 is TGCGCCAGCAGCTTGGCCGGGGGACAGGGCGATGAAAAACTGTTTTTT. The complete variable domain, with remaining parts taken from reference TRBV5-1 and TRBJ1-4, reads KAGVTQTPRYLIKTRGQQVTLSCSPISGHRSVSWYQQTPGQGLQFLFEYFSETQRNKGNFPGRFSGRQFSNSRSEMNVSTLELGDSALYLCASSLAGGQGDEKLFFGSGTQLSVL.

The gene calls are TRBV7-9 and TRBJ2-7, with 15 bases lining up with TRBD2. This CDR3 is built from 17 residues. J gave up 1 base and V 4 bases, and 5 bases lay outside the gene matches. Germline V gives CDR1 SEHNR, CDR2 FQNEAQ (reference sequence). The CDR3 sequence: CASSWGLAGGYSYEQYF. The CDR3 coding sequence is TGTGCCAGCAGCTGGGGACTAGCGGGAGGCTATTCCTACGAGCAGTACTTC.

The gene calls are TRBV6-6 and TRBJ2-2; D may be TRBD1 (6 bases). Between the trimmed V and J ends, which lost 7 bases and 6 bases, there was a span of 18 bases. The CDR3 has 15 residues. Germline V gene lookup returns CDR1 MNHNY and CDR2 SVGAGI (reference sequence). The CDR3 region has the DNA TGTGCCAGCATTACCGGGCAGGGGTTGGCCGGGGAGCTGTTTTTT. Amino acid sequence: CASITGQGLAGELFF.

V gene TRBV7-2 combines with J gene TRBJ2-4, with TRBD2 matching over 12 bases. Germline trimming cut 2 bases from V and 3 bases from J; bases unmatched to any gene: 8. Per germline, CDR1 SGHTA and CDR2 FQGNSA. The CDR3 consists of 18 residues. Written as DNA, the CDR3 is TGTGCCAGCAGCTTACTAGCGGGAGGGAGGGGGGACAAAAACATTCAGTACTTC. This sequence encodes CASSLLAGGRGDKNIQYF. Supplemented by reference TRBV7-2 and TRBJ2-4, the full variable domain reads GAGVSQSPSNKVTEKGKDVELRCDPISGHTALYWYRQSLGQGLEFLIYFQGNSAPDKSGLPSDRFSAERTGGSVSTLTIQRTQQEDSAVYLCASSLLAGGRGDKNIQYFGAGTRLSVL.

The chain has TRBV12-3 or TRBV12-4 and TRBJ1-1; no clear D. Between the trimmed V and J ends, which lost 6 bases and 1 base, there was a span of 9 bases. This CDR3 region has 13 residues. The CDR3 DNA sequence: TGTGCCAGCAGGTACACAGCGAACACTGAAGCTTTCTTT. Protein: CASRYTANTEAFF.

The J gene is TRBJ1-1, the V gene TRBV5-1; D may be TRBD1 (6 bases). The CDR3 spans 15 residues. V lost 6 bases to trimming and J lost 3 bases, with 18 bases between them. CDR1 and CDR2 (germline): SGHRS, YFSETQ. The CDR3 is CASTPRGKGDTEAFF. Written as DNA, the CDR3 is TGCGCCAGCACCCCGCGGGGGAAGGGGGACACTGAAGCTTTCTTT.

This chain links TRBV7-9 with TRBJ2-3; the D gene is possibly TRBD2 (7 bases). The CDR3 length is 16 residues. Germline V gene sequence: CDR1 SEHNR, CDR2 FQNEAQ (reference sequence). V lost 7 bases, J lost 3 bases, and 20 bases lay in between. The CDR3 DNA follows: TGTGCCAGCACACCGCTTGGGGGAGGGACAACAGATACGCAGTATTTT. It encodes CASTPLGGGTTDTQYF. Supplemented by reference TRBV7-9 and TRBJ2-3, the full variable domain reads DTGVSQNPRHKITKRGQNVTFRCDPISEHNRLYWYRQTLGQGPEFLTYFQNEAQLEKSRLLSDRFSAERPKGSFSTLEIQRTEQGDSAMYLCASTPLGGGTTDTQYFGPGTRLTVL.

The rearrangement uses TRBV3-1 (or the pseudogene TRBV3-2) and TRBJ1-6; D call uncertain. CDR1 and CDR2 (germline): LGHDT, YNNKEL (reference sequence). The CDR3 extends over 17 amino acids. V was shortened by 0 bases and J by 5 bases, with 14 bases between the two germline ends. CDR3 nucleotide sequence: TGTGCCAGCAGCCAAGATTTAAAACAGCTACATAATTCACCCCTCCACTTT. This codes for CASSQDLKQLHNSPLHF.

The chain couples TRBV5-1 to TRBJ2-1; 8 bases align to TRBD1. This CDR3 has 15 amino acids. Trimming at V came to 4 bases and at J to 13 bases, leaving 16 bases not matched to a gene. Germline lookup yields CDR1 SGHRS and CDR2 YFSETQ. The CDR3, as DNA: TGCGCCAGCAGCGACGGACAGGGTTTGTTATCTTTTCAGTTCTTC. This codes for CASSDGQGLLSFQFF.

This rearrangement joins TRBV21-1 to TRBJ1-6. TRBV21-1 is annotated as a pseudogene. This CDR3 comprises 17 residues. The chain's CDR3 is CASSLTAGGEWNSPLHF. The CDR3 DNA is TGTGCCAGCAGCCTAACCGCTGGAGGGGAATGGAATTCACCCCTCCACTTT.

V gene TRBV7-2 combines with J gene TRBJ1-3; TRBD1 might be the D (5 bases). CDR3 size: 16 residues. Between the trimmed V and J ends, which lost 1 base and 2 bases, there was a span of 12 bases. Germline V gene data show CDR1 as SGHTA and CDR2 as FQGNSA. CDR3: CASSLVFRGAGNTIYF. CDR3 in DNA: TGTGCCAGCAGCTTAGTATTTAGGGGCGCTGGAAACACCATATATTTT. Based on the CDR3 plus reference TRBV7-2 and TRBJ1-3, the full variable domain is GAGVSQSPSNKVTEKGKDVELRCDPISGHTALYWYRQSLGQGLEFLIYFQGNSAPDKSGLPSDRFSAERTGGSVSTLTIQRTQQEDSAVYLCASSLVFRGAGNTIYFGEGSWLTVV.

V and J are TRBV10-3 and TRBJ2-7; tentative D call: TRBD2 (6 bases). Trimming removed 4 bases at V and 3 bases at J, with 25 bases between. The CDR3 is 18 amino acids. Germline V lookup: CDR1 ENHRY, CDR2 SYGVKD. CDR3 protein: CAISGRGGGPTPIYEQYF. Here the CDR3 DNA reads TGTGCCATCAGTGGAAGGGGTGGAGGGCCCACTCCCATCTACGAGCAGTACTTC.

V is TRBV7-2 and J is TRBJ2-1, with 8 bases that match TRBD2. Germline V gene sequence: CDR1 SGHTA, CDR2 FQGNSA. V shed 0 bases, J shed 9 bases, and the junction held 4 bases outside the gene matches. The CDR3 runs 14 residues. This chain's CDR3 is CASSLARGGGEQFF. Here the CDR3 DNA reads TGTGCCAGCAGCTTAGCACGGGGGGGCGGTGAGCAGTTCTTC.

V is TRBV28 and J is TRBJ1-1; D is unresolved. This CDR3 has 11 amino acids. Trimming cost V 3 bases and J 5 bases, with 4 bases left between them. Germline V gene data show CDR1 as MDHEN and CDR2 as SYDVKM. CDR3 sequence reads: CASSFGTEAFF. In nucleotides, the CDR3 is TGTGCCAGCAGTTTCGGGACTGAAGCTTTCTTT.

The rearrangement joins TRBV4-2 to TRBJ2-7; TRBD1 might be the D (6 bases). The V end lost 4 bases, the J end lost 5 bases, and 27 bases lay between the germline ends. The CDR3 loop spans 18 amino acids. Looked up from germline, CDR1 is LGHNA and CDR2 is YNFKEQ. DNA of the CDR3: TGTGCCAGCAGCCGATGGTCCAACTCAGGGGACCTCTGGAACGAGCAGTACTTC. Translation gives CASSRWSNSGDLWNEQYF.

The genes are TRBV6-5 and TRBJ1-5; TRBD1 matches 8 bases. Germline CDR1 reads MNHEY; CDR2 reads SVGAGI. CDR3 size: 14 residues. The junction had 9 bases not matched to a gene; V was cut back by 8 bases and J by 6 bases. The CDR3 coding sequence is TGTGCCAGCCGAGGACAGGGAGGGTCTCAGCCCCAGCATTTT. Amino acid sequence: CASRGQGGSQPQHF.

This clone turned up a few times. The chain joins TRBV11-2 to TRBJ2-2; D is unclear. The CDR3 runs to 11 residues. CDR1 and CDR2 from the germline V gene are SGHAT and FQNNGV. V shed 5 bases and J shed 10 bases, with 8 bases lying between them. CDR3 in amino acids: CASSPFVELFF. The CDR3 DNA reads TGTGCCAGCAGCCCGTTTGTGGAGCTGTTTTTT.

CDR3 protein: CASSYLASYNEQFF. In nucleotides, the CDR3 is TGTGCCAGCAGTTACCTAGCATCCTACAATGAGCAGTTCTTC. The genes are TRBV6-6 and TRBJ2-1, with D tentatively TRBD2 (5 bases). CDR1 is MNHNY, CDR2 SVGAGI, per germline (reference sequence). The CDR3 length is 14 residues. V shed 2 bases and J shed 1 base, with 6 bases lying between them.

The rearrangement links TRBV7-3 to TRBJ1-1; D might be TRBD1 (6 bases). The CDR3 is made up of 14 amino acids. The V end lost 5 bases, the J end lost 1 base, and 11 bases lay between the germline ends. CDR1 is SGHTA and CDR2 is FQGTGA in the germline V gene. DNA of the CDR3: TGTGCCAGCAGCCCGTCGGACAGGAACACTGAAGCTTTCTTT. Translated, it gives CASSPSDRNTEAFF.

This sequence joins TRBV28 and TRBJ2-1; 10 bases match TRBD2. Germline lookup yields CDR1 MDHEN and CDR2 SYDVKM. The CDR3 sequence is 13 residues long. V shed 10 bases and J 12 bases; nucleotides not matched to a gene: 12. DNA of the CDR3: TGTGCCACCCGAGCGGGAGGGCCGAGGGGGCAGTTCTTC. This encodes CATRAGGPRGQFF.